These T cell receptor beta chains were read from a single sample in a study of blood T cell repertoires in COVID-19. Using immunoSEQ multiplex PCR, the repertoire was profiled, and TCRdb retains in-frame clones only, with some absent. In the table there are 50,000 to 70,000 clones, around 83% of which are singletons. The sample consisted of peripheral blood. These receptors all stem from a middle-aged man with active COVID-19. Each CDR3 is given with its conserved first and last residue. A D gene is named only where the DNA matches it firmly. Some rows mark clone size as missing; the rest say once, few, many or name a class of expanded clone.

-	TRBV18	TRBJ2-2	-	CASSPQGGKNTGELFF	TGTGCCAGCTCCCCCCAGGGCGGGAAGAACACCGGGGAGCTGTTTTTT
-	TRBV5-6	TRBJ2-2	-	CASSLGAGAANTGELFF	TGTGCCAGCAGCTTGGGGGCGGGGGCAGCTAACACCGGGGAGCTGTTTTTT
TRBD1	TRBV5-1	TRBJ2-3	-	CASRRRTGGEVTDTQYF	TGCGCCAGCCGCCGCCGGACAGGGGGCGAAGTGACAGATACGCAGTATTTT
-	TRBV7-9	TRBJ1-2	-	CASSPGGGLYGYTF	TGTGCCAGCAGCCCCGGCGGGGGATTGTATGGCTACACCTTC
TRBD2	TRBV7-6	TRBJ2-1	-	CASSRSGTSGGVAYNEQFF	TGTGCCAGCAGCAGATCCGGGACTAGCGGGGGGGTGGCCTACAATGAGCAGTTCTTC
TRBD2	TRBV11-2	TRBJ2-5	-	CASSHWGGGEKTQYF	TGTGCCAGCAGCCATTGGGGCGGGGGAGAGAAGACCCAGTACTTC
TRBD2	TRBV7-9	TRBJ2-3	-	CASSLGLAGSTDTQYF	TGTGCCAGCAGCCTGGGACTAGCGGGGTCCACGGATACGCAGTATTTT
-	TRBV2	TRBJ1-2	-	CASSAGQSYGYTF	TGTGCCAGCAGTGCTGGACAGTCCTATGGCTACACCTTC
-	TRBV7-8	TRBJ2-1	many	CASSPSGFEQFF	TGTGCCAGCAGCCCCAGCGGCTTTGAGCAGTTCTTC
-	TRBV6-5	TRBJ1-1	-	CASEAINTEAFF	TGTGCCAGCGAGGCGATAAACACTGAAGCTTTCTTT
-	TRBV11-3	TRBJ2-5	-	CASSSRIPLKTQYF	TGTGCCAGCAGCTCTAGAATTCCTTTGAAGACCCAGTACTTC
TRBD1	TRBV11-2	TRBJ1-1	-	CASSPVAGGGSEAFF	TGTGCCAGCAGCCCTGTGGCAGGGGGCGGATCTGAAGCTTTCTTT
TRBD2	TRBV28	TRBJ2-3	-	CASREPGLAADTQYF	TGTGCCAGCAGGGAACCGGGACTAGCGGCAGATACGCAGTATTTT
TRBD1	TRBV25-1	TRBJ1-1	-	CASSPTGVVTEAFF	TGTGCCAGCAGTCCCACAGGGGTTGTTACTGAAGCTTTCTTT
-	TRBV6-6	TRBJ1-1	few	CASTRVNTEAFF	TGTGCCAGCACGAGAGTGAACACTGAAGCTTTCTTT
TRBD1	TRBV2	TRBJ1-1	-	CASSGTGFMNTEAFF	TGTGCCAGCAGTGGGACAGGGTTCATGAACACTGAAGCTTTCTTT
TRBD1	TRBV19	TRBJ1-2	-	CASSRGPPRTGNYGYTF	TGTGCCAGTAGTAGGGGACCTCCTCGGACAGGAAACTATGGCTACACCTTC
-	TRBV6-2/TRBV6-3	TRBJ1-6	-	CASSYVDSSSYNSPLHF	TGTGCCAGCAGTTACGTCGACTCGAGCTCCTATAATTCACCCCTCCACTTT
TRBD2	TRBV7-2	TRBJ2-7	many	CASRGGAVYEQYF	TGTGCCAGCAGGGGAGGGGCGGTCTACGAGCAGTACTTC
TRBD1	TRBV18	TRBJ2-7	-	CASSPGTGGFLAYEQYF	TGTGCCAGCTCTCCCGGGACAGGGGGCTTTTTGGCCTACGAGCAGTACTTC
-	TRBV12-5	TRBJ2-1	-	CASGLSAFYNEQFF	TGTGCTAGTGGTTTGTCAGCGTTTTACAATGAGCAGTTCTTC
-	TRBV6-5	TRBJ2-5	-	CASSPLGGSRETQYF	TGTGCCAGCAGTCCCCTCGGCGGCAGCCGAGAGACCCAGTACTTC
TRBD1	TRBV18	TRBJ1-4	-	CASATGINEKLFF	TGTGCCAGCGCGACAGGGATTAATGAAAAACTGTTTTTT
TRBD2	TRBV14	TRBJ2-2	-	CASSQGTSRTGELFF	TGTGCCAGCAGCCAAGGGACTAGTCGAACCGGGGAGCTGTTTTTT
-	TRBV30	TRBJ2-1	-	CAGSLGAEQFF	TGTGCTGGTTCTTTGGGGGCTGAGCAGTTCTTC
-	TRBV24-1	TRBJ2-5	-	CATSVPGKETQYF	TGTGCCACCAGTGTCCCGGGAAAAGAGACCCAGTACTTC
TRBD1	TRBV2	TRBJ1-1	once	CASGRTGMGVDTEAFF	TGTGCCAGCGGGCGGACAGGGATGGGTGTGGACACTGAAGCTTTCTTT
TRBD1	TRBV19	TRBJ1-4	-	CASSVTGATNEKLFF	TGTGCCAGTAGTGTCACAGGGGCTACTAATGAAAAACTGTTTTTT
TRBD2	TRBV5-4	TRBJ2-5	once	CASSPTGLGEGKTQYF	TGTGCCAGCAGCCCTACCGGTCTCGGGGAGGGAAAGACCCAGTACTTC